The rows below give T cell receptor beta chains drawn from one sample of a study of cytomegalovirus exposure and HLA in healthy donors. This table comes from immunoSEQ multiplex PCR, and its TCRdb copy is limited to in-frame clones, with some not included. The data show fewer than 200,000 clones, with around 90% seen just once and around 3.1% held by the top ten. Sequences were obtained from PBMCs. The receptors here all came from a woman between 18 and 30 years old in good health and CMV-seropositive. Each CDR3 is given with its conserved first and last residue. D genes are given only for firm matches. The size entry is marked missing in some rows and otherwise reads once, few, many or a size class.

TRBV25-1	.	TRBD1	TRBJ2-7	CASSGQGGDGYEQYF	TGTGCCAGCAGTGGACAGGGTGGAGACGGATACGAGCAGTACTTC
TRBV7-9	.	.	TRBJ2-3	CASSLGDMFTDTQYF	TGTGCCAGCAGCTTAGGGGACATGTTCACAGATACGCAGTATTTT
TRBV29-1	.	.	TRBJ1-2	CSVGGTGYGYTF	TGCAGCGTTGGGGGGACTGGCTATGGCTACACCTTC
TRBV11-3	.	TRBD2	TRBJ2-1	CASSLVWGGEQFF	TGTGCCAGCAGCTTAGTTTGGGGGGGTGAGCAGTTCTTC
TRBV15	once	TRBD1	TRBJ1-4	CATSRERAGQGLKKLFF	TGTGCCACCAGCAGAGAACGAGCGGGACAGGGGCTTAAAAAACTGTTTTTT
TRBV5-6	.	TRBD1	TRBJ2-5	CASSFDRGGWETQYF	TGTGCCAGCAGCTTTGACAGGGGAGGTTGGGAGACCCAGTACTTC
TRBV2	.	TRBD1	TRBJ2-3	CARSLLDRVATDTQYF	TGTGCCAGATCACTCCTGGACAGGGTTGCGACAGATACGCAGTATTTT
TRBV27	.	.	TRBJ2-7	CASSSSWFSYEQYF	TGTGCCAGCAGTTCAAGCTGGTTCTCCTACGAGCAGTACTTC
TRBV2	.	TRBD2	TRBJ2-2	CASSEEAGVAGELFF	TGTGCCAGCAGTGAAGAAGCGGGAGTGGCCGGGGAGCTGTTTTTT
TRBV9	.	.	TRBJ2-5	CASTREQGETQYF	TGTGCCAGCACCCGGGAGCAGGGCGAGACCCAGTACTTC
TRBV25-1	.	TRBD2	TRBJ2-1	CASSSSGRAFRSKQFF	TGTGCCAGCAGCTCTAGCGGGAGGGCCTTTCGCAGCAAGCAGTTCTTC
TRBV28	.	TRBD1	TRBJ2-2	CASNNRDSNTGELFF	TGTGCCAGCAATAACCGGGACAGCAACACCGGGGAGCTGTTTTTT
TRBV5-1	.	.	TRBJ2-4	CASSLGLARNIQYF	TGCGCCAGCAGCTTGGGGCTAGCGCGGAACATTCAGTACTTC
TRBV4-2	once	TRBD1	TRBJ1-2	CASSQDRQGASYGYTF	TGTGCCAGCAGCCAAGATCGCCAGGGGGCTAGCTATGGCTACACCTTC
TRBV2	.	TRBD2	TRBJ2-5	CASSDSGTSVETQYF	TGTGCCAGCAGTGATAGCGGGACTAGTGTGGAGACCCAGTACTTC
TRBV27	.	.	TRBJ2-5	CASSLTGLQETQYF	TGTGCCAGCAGTTTAACAGGGCTCCAAGAGACCCAGTACTTC
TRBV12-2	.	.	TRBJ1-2	CASRPDSFGYTF	TGTGCAAGTCGTCCGGACTCCTTTGGCTACACCTTC
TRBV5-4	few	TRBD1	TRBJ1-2	CASSLTGDYGYTF	TGTGCCAGCAGCTTGACAGGGGACTATGGCTACACCTTC
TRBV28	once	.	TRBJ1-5	CASWERRSQPQHF	TGTGCCAGTTGGGAAAGGAGGAGTCAGCCCCAGCATTTT
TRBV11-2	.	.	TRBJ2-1	CASSFREVSYNEQFF	TGTGCCAGCAGCTTCAGAGAGGTCTCCTACAATGAGCAGTTCTTC
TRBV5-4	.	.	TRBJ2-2	CASSLDRVNTGELFF	TGTGCCAGCAGCTTGGACAGGGTTAACACCGGGGAGCTGTTTTTT
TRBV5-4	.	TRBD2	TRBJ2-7	CASSLVSGTRGSYEQYF	TGTGCCAGCAGCTTGGTTTCTGGGACTAGGGGCTCCTACGAGCAGTACTTC
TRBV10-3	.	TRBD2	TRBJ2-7	CATGLAGAPEQYF	TGTGCCACCGGACTAGCGGGAGCCCCCGAGCAGTACTTC
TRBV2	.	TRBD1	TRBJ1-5	CASSERQGAFNQPQHF	TGTGCCAGCAGTGAACGTCAGGGGGCCTTCAATCAGCCCCAGCATTTT
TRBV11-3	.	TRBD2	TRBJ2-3	CASSRGEDTQYF	TGTGCCAGCAGCCGGGGGGAGGATACGCAGTATTTT
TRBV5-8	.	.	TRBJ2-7	CASPDGGRLLGHEQYF	TGTGCCAGCCCTGACGGGGGACGTCTACTTGGTCACGAGCAGTACTTC
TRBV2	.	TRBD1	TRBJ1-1	CASSERWDRANTEAFF	TGTGCCAGCAGTGAAAGGTGGGACAGGGCGAACACTGAAGCTTTCTTT
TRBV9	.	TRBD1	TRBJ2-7	CASSVGQGSHEQYF	TGTGCCAGCAGCGTAGGACAGGGGAGCCACGAGCAGTACTTC
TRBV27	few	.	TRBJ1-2	CASHNWAYGYTF	TGTGCCAGCCACAACTGGGCGTATGGCTACACCTTC
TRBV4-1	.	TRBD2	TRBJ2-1	CASSQGLAGYTEQFF	TGCGCCAGCAGCCAAGGACTAGCGGGGTACACTGAGCAGTTCTTC
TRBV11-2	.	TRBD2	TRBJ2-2	CASRPFGLAANTGELFF	TGTGCCAGCAGACCCTTCGGGCTAGCGGCTAACACCGGGGAGCTGTTTTTT
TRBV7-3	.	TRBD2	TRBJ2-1	CASSRTSGSFGNEQFF	TGTGCCAGCAGCCGGACTAGCGGGAGTTTCGGGAATGAGCAGTTCTTC
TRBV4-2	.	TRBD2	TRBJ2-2	CASSQERTSENTGELFF	TGTGCCAGCAGCCAAGAAAGGACTAGCGAGAACACCGGGGAGCTGTTTTTT
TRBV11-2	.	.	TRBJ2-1	CASRTGLRPDNEQFF	TGTGCCAGCAGAACCGGACTGAGGCCTGACAATGAGCAGTTCTTC
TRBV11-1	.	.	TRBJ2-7	CASSFGAGRGQYF	TGTGCCAGCAGCTTTGGGGCAGGGCGTGGGCAGTACTTC
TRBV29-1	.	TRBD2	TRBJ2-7	CSGGLAGAEQYF	TGCAGCGGCGGACTAGCGGGAGCCGAGCAGTACTTC
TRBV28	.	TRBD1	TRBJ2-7	CASSRDRGWAYEQYF	TGTGCCAGCAGTAGGGACAGGGGATGGGCCTACGAGCAGTACTTC
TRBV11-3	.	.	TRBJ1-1	CASSLGGGNTEAFF	TGTGCCAGCAGCTTAGGAGGAGGCAACACTGAAGCTTTCTTT
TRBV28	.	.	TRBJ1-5	CASSLLVGGAGESNQPQHF	TGTGCCAGCAGTTTATTGGTTGGGGGCGCCGGAGAAAGCAATCAGCCCCAGCATTTT
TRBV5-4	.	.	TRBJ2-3	CASSPGQPFTDTQYF	TGTGCCAGCAGCCCGGGACAACCTTTCACAGATACGCAGTATTTT
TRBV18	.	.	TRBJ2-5	CASSPRYLPNQETQYF	TGTGCCAGCTCACCACGCTATTTACCTAACCAAGAGACCCAGTACTTC
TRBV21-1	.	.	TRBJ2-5	CASSKDAGSGRQETQYF	TGTGCCAGCAGCAAAGATGCCGGGAGCGGGAGGCAAGAGACCCAGTACTTC
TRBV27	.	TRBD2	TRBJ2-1	CASRPGLAGEPSFYEQFF	TGTGCCAGCAGGCCGGGACTAGCGGGAGAACCATCCTTCTATGAGCAGTTCTTC
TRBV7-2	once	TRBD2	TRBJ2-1	CASSFRGGSYNEQFF	TGTGCCAGCAGCTTTCGGGGGGGTTCCTACAATGAGCAGTTCTTC
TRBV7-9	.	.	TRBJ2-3	CASTARDNTDTQYF	TGTGCCAGCACCGCCCGAGATAACACAGATACGCAGTATTTT
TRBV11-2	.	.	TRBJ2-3	CASSPRQNTQYF	TGTGCCAGCAGCCCCCGACAAAATACGCAGTATTTT
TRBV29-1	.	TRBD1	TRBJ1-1	CSARDRGEAFF	TGCAGCGCTCGAGACAGGGGTGAAGCTTTCTTT
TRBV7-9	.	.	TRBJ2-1	CASGPGLPTYNEQFF	TGTGCCAGCGGCCCCGGACTACCCACCTACAATGAGCAGTTCTTC
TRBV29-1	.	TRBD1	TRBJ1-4	CSAQGAPNEKLFF	TGCAGCGCCCAGGGGGCGCCTAATGAAAAACTGTTTTTT
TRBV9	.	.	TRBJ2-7	CASSVKVPGDRWAYEQYF	TGTGCCAGCAGCGTAAAAGTCCCGGGAGATAGATGGGCATACGAGCAGTACTTC
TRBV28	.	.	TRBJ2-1	CASSLVESYNEQFF	TGTGCCAGCAGTTTAGTGGAGTCCTACAATGAGCAGTTCTTC
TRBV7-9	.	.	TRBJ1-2	CASSAERGLLYGYTF	TGTGCCAGCAGCGCGGAGCGGGGACTACTTTATGGCTACACCTTC
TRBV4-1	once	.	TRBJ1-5	CASSQPGGNQPQHF	TGCGCCAGCAGCCAACCAGGCGGCAATCAGCCCCAGCATTTT
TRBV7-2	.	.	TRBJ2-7	CASSLDGGYSYEQYF	TGTGCCAGCAGCTTAGATGGGGGCTACTCCTACGAGCAGTACTTC
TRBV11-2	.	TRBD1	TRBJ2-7	CASSSWTGKMLEQYF	TGTGCCAGCAGCTCGTGGACAGGGAAGATGCTAGAGCAGTACTTC
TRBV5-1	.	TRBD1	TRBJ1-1	CASSLRDRDTEAFF	TGCGCCAGCAGCTTGCGGGACAGGGACACTGAAGCTTTCTTT
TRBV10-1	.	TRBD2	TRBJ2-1	CASKGPSTSGGSNEQFF	TGCGCCAGCAAAGGTCCGAGCACTAGCGGGGGGTCCAATGAGCAGTTCTTC
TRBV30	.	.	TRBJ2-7	CAWSAGRGGYEQYF	TGTGCCTGGAGTGCGGGGAGAGGGGGCTACGAGCAGTACTTC
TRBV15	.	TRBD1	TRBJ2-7	CATSQGAYEQYF	TGTGCCACCAGCCAGGGGGCCTACGAGCAGTACTTC